These T cell receptor beta chains were read from a single sample in a study of blood T cell repertoires in COVID-19. Clones were read by immunoSEQ multiplex PCR, and TCRdb kept only the in-frame ones, dropping some. The data hold some 220,000 clones, with 70% to 90% observed a single time. Sequencing used PBMCs or T cells enriched from blood (not recorded which). The receptors stem from a woman aged 40 to 49 with acute COVID-19. The CDR3 runs from the conserved cysteine through the conserved F or W. The D gene is left open where the match is weak. Expanded clones get a size class; other rows say once, few or many, or leave the size out.

len,v_gene,abundance,j_gene,d_gene,CDR3aa,CDR3nt
16,TRBV18,once,TRBJ1-1,NA,CASSPQSGMVNTEAFF,TGTGCCAGCTCACCACAATCAGGGATGGTAAACACTGAAGCTTTCTTT
15,TRBV4-3,NA,TRBJ1-4,TRBD1,CASSQDRDRNEKLFF,TGCGCCAGCAGCCAAGATAGGGACAGGAATGAAAAACTGTTTTTT
15,TRBV6-6,NA,TRBJ2-3,TRBD1,CASSPNRGGTDTQYF,TGTGCCAGCAGTCCGAACAGGGGGGGCACAGATACGCAGTATTTT
15,TRBV15,NA,TRBJ1-2,NA,CATSREGDLRWGYTF,TGTGCCACCAGCAGAGAGGGGGACTTAAGATGGGGCTACACCTTC
12,TRBV6-5,NA,TRBJ1-3,NA,CASVSSGNTIYF,TGTGCCAGCGTATCCTCTGGAAACACCATATATTTT
15,TRBV6-5,NA,TRBJ2-2,NA,CASTGGGPHTGELFF,TGTGCCAGCACGGGAGGGGGCCCTCACACCGGGGAGCTGTTTTTT
14,TRBV4-2,NA,TRBJ1-5,NA,CASSQTGYNQPQHF,TGTGCCAGCAGCCAAACAGGGTACAATCAGCCCCAGCATTTT
15,TRBV4-1,NA,TRBJ2-5,NA,CASSQDLALGETQYF,TGCGCCAGCAGCCAAGATTTAGCCCTGGGAGAGACCCAGTACTTC
16,TRBV12-1,NA,TRBJ1-1,NA,CASSFAPGSANTEAFF,NA
14,TRBV5-1,few,TRBJ1-2,TRBD1,CASSSGTGVSGYTF,TGCGCCAGCAGCTCCGGGACAGGGGTGAGTGGCTACACCTTC
14,TRBV6-2/TRBV6-3,NA,TRBJ2-2,NA,CASSFEAGTGELFF,TGTGCCAGCAGTTTCGAGGCCGGGACCGGGGAGCTGTTTTTT
12,TRBV19,few,TRBJ2-5,NA,CASSIRGETQYF,TGTGCCAGTAGTATAAGGGGAGAGACCCAGTACTTC
13,TRBV7-9,once,TRBJ2-1,TRBD2,CASSLAGGNEQFF,TGTGCCAGCAGCTTAGCGGGGGGGAATGAGCAGTTCTTC
14,TRBV18,NA,TRBJ1-2,TRBD1,CASRTEAGGSGYTF,TGTGCCAGCCGGACCGAAGCAGGGGGCTCTGGCTACACCTTC
13,TRBV6-2/TRBV6-3,NA,TRBJ1-1,NA,CASSRQGGVRAFF,TGTGCCAGCAGCCGGCAGGGCGGGGTGAGGGCTTTCTTT
16,TRBV9,NA,TRBJ2-7,TRBD2,CASSGSGGAGNHEQYF,TGTGCCAGCAGCGGGAGCGGGGGGGCCGGCAATCACGAGCAGTACTTC
14,TRBV27,NA,TRBJ2-7,TRBD2,CASGETSGGREQYF,TGTGCCAGCGGAGAGACTAGCGGGGGGCGGGAGCAGTACTTC
15,TRBV2,NA,TRBJ2-1,NA,CASSEGSSDFDEQFF,TGTGCCAGCAGTGAAGGCTCTAGCGACTTCGATGAGCAGTTCTTC
15,TRBV21-1,NA,TRBJ2-7,NA,CASSKAKEGPYEQYF,TGTGCCAGCAGCAAAGCCAAAGAGGGCCCCTACGAGCAGTACTTC
14,TRBV3-1/TRBV3-2,NA,TRBJ1-1,NA,CASSQYRVNTEAFF,TGTGCCAGCAGCCAATACAGAGTGAACACTGAAGCTTTCTTT
14,TRBV5-1,NA,TRBJ2-7,TRBD1,CASSPKMGQYEQYF,TGCGCCAGCAGCCCAAAAATGGGACAGTACGAGCAGTACTTC
13,TRBV2,NA,TRBJ1-6,NA,CASIVAANSPLHF,TGTGCCAGCATTGTGGCAGCGAATTCACCCCTCCACTTT
14,TRBV7-8,NA,TRBJ1-5,NA,CASSPSYTHQPQHF,TGTGCCAGCAGCCCATCGTACACCCATCAGCCCCAGCATTTT
18,TRBV19,NA,TRBJ1-5,TRBD1,CASSLRTGGVGKNQPQHF,TGTGCCAGTAGCCTTCGGACAGGGGGGGTTGGAAAAAATCAGCCCCAGCATTTT
14,TRBV2,NA,TRBJ1-5,NA,CASSEEGGRQPQHF,TGTGCCAGCAGTGAGGAGGGAGGAAGACAGCCCCAGCATTTT
15,TRBV6-2/TRBV6-3,few,TRBJ2-3,TRBD2,CASSFSGGAADTQYF,TGTGCCAGCAGTTTTAGCGGGGGGGCCGCAGATACGCAGTATTTT
15,TRBV6-5,NA,TRBJ1-6,TRBD1,CASSYGDRGASPLHF,TGTGCCAGCAGTTACGGGGACAGAGGAGCGTCACCCCTCCACTTT